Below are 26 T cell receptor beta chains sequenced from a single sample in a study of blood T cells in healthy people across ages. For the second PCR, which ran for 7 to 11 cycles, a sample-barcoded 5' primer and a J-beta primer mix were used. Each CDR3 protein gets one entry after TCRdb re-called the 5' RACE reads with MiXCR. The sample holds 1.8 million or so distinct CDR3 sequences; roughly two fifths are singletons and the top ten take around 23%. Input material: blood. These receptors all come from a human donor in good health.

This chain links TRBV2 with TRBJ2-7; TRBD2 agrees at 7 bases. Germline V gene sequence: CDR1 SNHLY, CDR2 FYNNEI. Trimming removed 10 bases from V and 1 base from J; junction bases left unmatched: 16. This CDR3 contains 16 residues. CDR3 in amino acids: CATQGWVGEGSYEQYF. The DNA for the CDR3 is TGTGCCACCCAAGGTTGGGTGGGGGAGGGTTCCTACGAGCAGTACTTC. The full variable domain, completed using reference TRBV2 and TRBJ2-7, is EPEVTQTPSHQVTQMGQEVILRCVPISNHLYFYWYRQILGQKVEFLVSFYNNEISEKSEIFDDQFSVERPDGSNFTLKIRSTKLEDSAMYFCATQGWVGEGSYEQYFGPGTRLTVT.

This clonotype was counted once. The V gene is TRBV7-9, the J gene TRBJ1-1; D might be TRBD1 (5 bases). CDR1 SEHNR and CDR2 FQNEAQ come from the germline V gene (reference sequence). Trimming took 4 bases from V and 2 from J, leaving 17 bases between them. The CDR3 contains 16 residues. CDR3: CASSWYGGGANTEAFF. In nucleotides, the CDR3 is TGTGCCAGCAGCTGGTATGGTGGGGGAGCCAACACTGAAGCTTTCTTT.

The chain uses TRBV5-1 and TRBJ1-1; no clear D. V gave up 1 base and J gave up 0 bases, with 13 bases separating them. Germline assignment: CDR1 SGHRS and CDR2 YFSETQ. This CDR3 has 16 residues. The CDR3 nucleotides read TGCGCCAGCAGCTTGACGGGCCCCGACTTGAACACTGAAGCTTTCTTT. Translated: CASSLTGPDLNTEAFF.

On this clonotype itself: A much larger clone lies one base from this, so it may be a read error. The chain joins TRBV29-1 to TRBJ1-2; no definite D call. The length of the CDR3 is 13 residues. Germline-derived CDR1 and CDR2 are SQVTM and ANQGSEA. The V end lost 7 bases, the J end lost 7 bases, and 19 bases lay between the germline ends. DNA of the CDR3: TGCAGCGGTGACTCCCTAGGGTTGGCTGGCTACACCTTC. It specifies CSGDSLGLAGYTF.

Here the CDR3 reads CASANQPRGNEQFF. The CDR3 nucleotides read TGTGCCAGCGCGAACCAGCCTCGGGGCAATGAGCAGTTCTTC. The J gene is TRBJ2-1, the V gene TRBV28; D perhaps matches TRBD2 (5 bases). The CDR3 covers 14 residues. Germline CDR1 MDHEN, CDR2 SYDVKM. Between the trimmed V and J ends, which lost 8 bases and 6 bases, there was a span of 17 bases.

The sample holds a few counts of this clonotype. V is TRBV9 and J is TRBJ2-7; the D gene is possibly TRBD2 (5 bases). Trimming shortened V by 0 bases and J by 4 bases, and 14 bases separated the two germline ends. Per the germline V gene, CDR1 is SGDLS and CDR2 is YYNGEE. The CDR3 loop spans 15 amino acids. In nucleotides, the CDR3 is TGTGCCAGCAGCGTAGGGGCTCGAGGGTTGTACGAGCAGTACTTC. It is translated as CASSVGARGLYEQYF. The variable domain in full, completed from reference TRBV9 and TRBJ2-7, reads DSGVTQTPKHLITATGQRVTLRCSPRSGDLSVYWYQQSLDQGLQFLIQYYNGEERAKGNILERFSAQQFPDLHSELNLSSLELGDSALYFCASSVGARGLYEQYFGPGTRLTVT.

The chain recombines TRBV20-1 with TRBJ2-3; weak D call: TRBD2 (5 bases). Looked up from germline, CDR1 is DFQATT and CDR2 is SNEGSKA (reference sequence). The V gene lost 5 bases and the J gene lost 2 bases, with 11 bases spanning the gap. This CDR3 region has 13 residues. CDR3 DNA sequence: TGCAGTGCTCCGAGAGGGCCCACAGATACGCAGTATTTT. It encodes CSAPRGPTDTQYF.

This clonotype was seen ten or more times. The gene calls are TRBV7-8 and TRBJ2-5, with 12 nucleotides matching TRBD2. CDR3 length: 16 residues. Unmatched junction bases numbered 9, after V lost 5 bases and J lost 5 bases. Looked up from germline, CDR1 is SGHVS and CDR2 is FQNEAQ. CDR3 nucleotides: TGTGCCAGCAGCATACCAAGACTAGCGGGGGAGGAGACCCAGTACTTC. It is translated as CASSIPRLAGEETQYF.

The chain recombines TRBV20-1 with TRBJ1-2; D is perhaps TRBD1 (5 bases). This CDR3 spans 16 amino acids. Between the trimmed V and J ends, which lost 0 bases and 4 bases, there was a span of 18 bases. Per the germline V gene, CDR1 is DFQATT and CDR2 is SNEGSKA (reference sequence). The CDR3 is CSARDSTKQGGYGYTF. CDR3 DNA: TGCAGTGCTAGAGATTCCACGAAGCAGGGCGGCTATGGCTACACCTTC.

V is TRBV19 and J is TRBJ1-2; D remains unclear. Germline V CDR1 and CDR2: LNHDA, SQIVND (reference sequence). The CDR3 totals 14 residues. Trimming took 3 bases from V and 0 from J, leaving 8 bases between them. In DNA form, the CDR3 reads TGTGCCAGTAGTATGTACATCTCTAACTATGGCTACACCTTC. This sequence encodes CASSMYISNYGYTF.

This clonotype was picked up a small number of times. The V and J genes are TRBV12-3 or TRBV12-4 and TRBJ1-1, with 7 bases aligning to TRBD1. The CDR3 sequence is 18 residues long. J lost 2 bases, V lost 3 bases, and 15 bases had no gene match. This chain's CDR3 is CASSFKNPHGTDNTEAFF. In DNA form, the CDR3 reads TGTGCCAGCAGTTTTAAGAATCCGCATGGGACAGACAACACTGAAGCTTTCTTT.

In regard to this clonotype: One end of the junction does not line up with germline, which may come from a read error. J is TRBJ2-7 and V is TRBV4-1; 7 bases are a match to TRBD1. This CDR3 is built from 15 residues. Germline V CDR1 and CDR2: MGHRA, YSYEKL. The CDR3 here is CVSSQTGIGTYEQYF. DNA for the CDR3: TGCGTCAGCAGCCAGACAGGGATTGGGACCTACGAGCAGTACTTC.

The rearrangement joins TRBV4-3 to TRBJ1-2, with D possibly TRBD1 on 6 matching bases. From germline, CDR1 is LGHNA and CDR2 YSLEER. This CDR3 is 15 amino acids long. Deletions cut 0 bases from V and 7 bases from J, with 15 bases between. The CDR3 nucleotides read TGCGCCAGCAGCCAAGAAGTATCAGGGGAGCTTGGCTACACCTTC. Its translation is CASSQEVSGELGYTF.

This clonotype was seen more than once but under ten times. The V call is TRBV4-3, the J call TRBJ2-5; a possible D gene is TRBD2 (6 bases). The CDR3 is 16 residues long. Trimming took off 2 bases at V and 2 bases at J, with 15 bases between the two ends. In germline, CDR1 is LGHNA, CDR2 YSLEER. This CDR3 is CASSQSSVAGQETQYF. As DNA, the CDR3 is TGCGCCAGCAGCCAATCATCCGTTGCGGGGCAAGAGACCCAGTACTTC.

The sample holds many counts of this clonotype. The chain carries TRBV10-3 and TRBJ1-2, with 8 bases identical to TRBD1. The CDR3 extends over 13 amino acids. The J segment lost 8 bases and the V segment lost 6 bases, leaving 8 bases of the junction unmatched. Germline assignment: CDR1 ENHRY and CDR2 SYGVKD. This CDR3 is CAIRQGEEKGYTF. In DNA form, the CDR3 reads TGTGCCATCAGACAGGGGGAGGAGAAAGGCTACACCTTC.

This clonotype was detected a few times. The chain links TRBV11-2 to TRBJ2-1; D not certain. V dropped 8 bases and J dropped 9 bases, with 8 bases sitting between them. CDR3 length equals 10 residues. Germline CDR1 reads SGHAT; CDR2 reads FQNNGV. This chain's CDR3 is CASALAEQFF. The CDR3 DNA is TGTGCCAGCGCCCTTGCTGAGCAGTTCTTC. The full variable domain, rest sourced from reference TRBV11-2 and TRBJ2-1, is EAGVAQSPRYKIIEKRQSVAFWCNPISGHATLYWYQQILGQGPKLLIQFQNNGVVDDSQLPKDRFSAERLKGVDSTLKIQPAKLEDSAVYLCASALAEQFFGPGTRLTVL.

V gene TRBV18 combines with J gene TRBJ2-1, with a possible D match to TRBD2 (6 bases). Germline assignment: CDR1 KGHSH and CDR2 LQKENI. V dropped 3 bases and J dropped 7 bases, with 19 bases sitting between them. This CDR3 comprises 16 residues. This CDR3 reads CASSPGRTLAGNEQFF. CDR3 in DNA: TGTGCCAGCTCACCGGGACGGACCCTCGCGGGGAATGAGCAGTTCTTC. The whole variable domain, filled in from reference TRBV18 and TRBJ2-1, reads NAGVMQNPRHLVRRRGQEARLRCSPMKGHSHVYWYRQLPEEGLKFMVYLQKENIIDESGMPKERFSAEFPKEGPSILRIQQVVRGDSAAYFCASSPGRTLAGNEQFFGPGTRLTVL.

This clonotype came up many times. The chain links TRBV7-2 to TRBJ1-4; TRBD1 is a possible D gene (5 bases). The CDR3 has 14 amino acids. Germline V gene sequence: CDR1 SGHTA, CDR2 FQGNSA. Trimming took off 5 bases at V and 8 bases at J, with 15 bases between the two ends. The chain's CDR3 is CASSPRTSGEKLFF. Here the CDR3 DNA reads TGTGCCAGCAGCCCAAGGACATCCGGGGAAAAACTGTTTTTT.

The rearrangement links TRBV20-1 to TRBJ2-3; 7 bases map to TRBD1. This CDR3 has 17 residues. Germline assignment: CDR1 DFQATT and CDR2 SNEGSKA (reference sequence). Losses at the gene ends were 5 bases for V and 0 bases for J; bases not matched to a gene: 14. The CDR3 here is CSALPLPGQTSTDTQYF. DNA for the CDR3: TGCAGTGCTCTCCCACTTCCGGGACAGACTAGCACAGATACGCAGTATTTT.

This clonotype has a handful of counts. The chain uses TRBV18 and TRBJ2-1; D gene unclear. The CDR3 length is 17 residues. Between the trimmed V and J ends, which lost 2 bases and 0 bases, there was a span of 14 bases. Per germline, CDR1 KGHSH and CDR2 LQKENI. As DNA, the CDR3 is TGTGCCAGCTCACCAAGGGAAGGCAGCAGCTCCTACAATGAGCAGTTCTTC. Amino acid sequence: CASSPREGSSSYNEQFF.

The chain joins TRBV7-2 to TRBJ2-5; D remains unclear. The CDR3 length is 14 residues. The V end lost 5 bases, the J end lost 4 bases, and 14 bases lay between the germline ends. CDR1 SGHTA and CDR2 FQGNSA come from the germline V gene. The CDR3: CASSHRVVAETQYF. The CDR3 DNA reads TGTGCCAGCAGCCACCGGGTGGTGGCAGAGACCCAGTACTTC.

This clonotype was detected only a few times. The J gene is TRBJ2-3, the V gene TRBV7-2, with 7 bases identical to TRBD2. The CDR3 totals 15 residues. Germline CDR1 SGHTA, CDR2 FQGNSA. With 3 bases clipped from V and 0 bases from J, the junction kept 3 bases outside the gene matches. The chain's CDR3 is CASSLGGFSTDTQYF. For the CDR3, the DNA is TGTGCCAGCAGCTTGGGGGGGTTTAGCACAGATACGCAGTATTTT.

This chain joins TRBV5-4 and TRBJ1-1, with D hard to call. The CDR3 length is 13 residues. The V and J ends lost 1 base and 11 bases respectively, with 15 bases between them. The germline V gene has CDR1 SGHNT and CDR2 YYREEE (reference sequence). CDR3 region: CASSLRREDWAFF. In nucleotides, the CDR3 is TGTGCCAGCAGCTTGCGAAGGGAGGATTGGGCTTTCTTT.

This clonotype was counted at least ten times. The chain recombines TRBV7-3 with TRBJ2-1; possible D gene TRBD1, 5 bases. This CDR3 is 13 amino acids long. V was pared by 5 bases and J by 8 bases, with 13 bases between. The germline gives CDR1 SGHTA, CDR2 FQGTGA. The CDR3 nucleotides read TGTGCCAGCAGCATGGGGCCCCGGGATGAGCAGTTCTTC. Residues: CASSMGPRDEQFF. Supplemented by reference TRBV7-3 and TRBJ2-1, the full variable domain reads GAGVSQTPSNKVTEKGKYVELRCDPISGHTALYWYRQSLGQGPEFLIYFQGTGAADDSGLPNDRFFAVRPEGSVSTLKIQRTERGDSAVYLCASSMGPRDEQFFGPGTRLTVL.

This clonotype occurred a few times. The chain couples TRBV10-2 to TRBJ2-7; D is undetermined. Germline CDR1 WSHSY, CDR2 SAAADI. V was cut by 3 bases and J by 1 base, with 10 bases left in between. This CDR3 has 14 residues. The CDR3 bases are TGCGCCAGCAGTGAACTCCGAGGTTCCTACGAGCAGTACTTC. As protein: CASSELRGSYEQYF.

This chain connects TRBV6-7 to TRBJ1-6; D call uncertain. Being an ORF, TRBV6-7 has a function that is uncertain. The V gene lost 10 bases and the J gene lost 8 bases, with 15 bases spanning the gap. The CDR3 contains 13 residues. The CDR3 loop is CATFSGSHSPLHF. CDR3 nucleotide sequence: TGTGCCACCTTCTCGGGGAGTCATTCACCCCTCCACTTT.